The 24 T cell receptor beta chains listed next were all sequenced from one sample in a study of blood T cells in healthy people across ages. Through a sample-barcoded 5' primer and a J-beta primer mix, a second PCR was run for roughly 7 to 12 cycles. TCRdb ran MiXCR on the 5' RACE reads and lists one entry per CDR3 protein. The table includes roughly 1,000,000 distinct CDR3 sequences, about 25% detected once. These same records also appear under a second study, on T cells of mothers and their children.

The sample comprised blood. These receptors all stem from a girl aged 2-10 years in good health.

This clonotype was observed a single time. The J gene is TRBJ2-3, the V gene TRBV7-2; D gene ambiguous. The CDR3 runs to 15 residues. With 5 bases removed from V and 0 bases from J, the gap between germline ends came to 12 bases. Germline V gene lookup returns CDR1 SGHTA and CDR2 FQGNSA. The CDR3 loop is CASSEDLPSTDTQYF. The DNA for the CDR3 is TGTGCCAGCAGCGAAGACCTACCTAGCACAGATACGCAGTATTTT.

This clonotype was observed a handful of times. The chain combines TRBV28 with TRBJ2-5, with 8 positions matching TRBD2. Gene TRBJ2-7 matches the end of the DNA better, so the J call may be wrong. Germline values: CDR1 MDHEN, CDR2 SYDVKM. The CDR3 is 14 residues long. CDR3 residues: CASRYTSGAYEQYF. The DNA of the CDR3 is TGTGCCAGCAGATACACTAGCGGAGCCTACGAGCAGTACTTC.

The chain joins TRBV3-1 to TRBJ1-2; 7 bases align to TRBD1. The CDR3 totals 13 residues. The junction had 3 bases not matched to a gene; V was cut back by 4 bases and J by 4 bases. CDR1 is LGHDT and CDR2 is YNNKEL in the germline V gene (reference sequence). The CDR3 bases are TGTGCCAGCAGCCGGGACAGTGGCTATGGCTACACCTTC. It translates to CASSRDSGYGYTF.

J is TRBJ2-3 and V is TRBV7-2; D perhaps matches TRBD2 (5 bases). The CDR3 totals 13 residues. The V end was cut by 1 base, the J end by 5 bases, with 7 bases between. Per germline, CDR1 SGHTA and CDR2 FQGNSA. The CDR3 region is CASSLVALDTQYF. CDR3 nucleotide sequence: TGTGCCAGCAGCTTAGTAGCGTTAGATACGCAGTATTTT.

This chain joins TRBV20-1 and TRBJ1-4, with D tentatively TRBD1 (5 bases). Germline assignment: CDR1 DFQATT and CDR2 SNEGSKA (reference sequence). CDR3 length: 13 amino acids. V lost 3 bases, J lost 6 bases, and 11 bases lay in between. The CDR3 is CSASPGLYEKLFF. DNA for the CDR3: TGCAGTGCTAGCCCAGGGCTTTATGAAAAACTGTTTTTT.

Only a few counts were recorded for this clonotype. The CDR3 DNA is TGTGCCAGCAGCAACCAGGGGGGTACCACAGATACGCAGTATTTT. Residues: CASSNQGGTTDTQYF. The chain uses TRBV13 and TRBJ2-3; weak D call: TRBD1 (7 bases). Looked up from germline, CDR1 is PRHDT and CDR2 is FYEKMQ (reference sequence). CDR3 size: 15 residues. V lost 5 bases and J lost 2, with 14 bases in between.

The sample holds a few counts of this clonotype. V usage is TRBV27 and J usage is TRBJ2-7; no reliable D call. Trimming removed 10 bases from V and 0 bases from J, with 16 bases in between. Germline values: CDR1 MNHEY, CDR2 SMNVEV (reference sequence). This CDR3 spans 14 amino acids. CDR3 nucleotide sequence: TGTGCCAACAACCGTCCGTTCCCCTCCTACGAGCAGTACTTC. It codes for CANNRPFPSYEQYF.

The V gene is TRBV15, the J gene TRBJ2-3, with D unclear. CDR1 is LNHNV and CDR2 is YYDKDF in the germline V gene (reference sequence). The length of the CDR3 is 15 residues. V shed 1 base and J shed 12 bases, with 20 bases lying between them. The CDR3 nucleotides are TGTGCCACCAGCAGAGCAACAGATCTTTATACTACTCAGTATTTT. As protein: CATSRATDLYTTQYF.

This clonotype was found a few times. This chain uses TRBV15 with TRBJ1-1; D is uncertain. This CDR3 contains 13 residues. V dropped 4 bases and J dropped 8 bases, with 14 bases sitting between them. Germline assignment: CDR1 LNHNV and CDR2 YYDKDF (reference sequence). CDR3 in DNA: TGTGCCACCAGCACCAATCCTTGGACCGAAGCTTTCTTT. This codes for CATSTNPWTEAFF.

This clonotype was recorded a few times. The CDR3 is CASSPLWDSYEQYF. The CDR3 DNA reads as TGTGCCAGCAGCCCCCTTTGGGACAGCTACGAGCAGTACTTC. This rearrangement joins TRBV7-9 to TRBJ2-5; 7 nucleotides agree with TRBD1. The J call is doubtful: the DNA matches TRBJ2-7 better. Germline lookup yields CDR1 SEHNR and CDR2 FQNEAQ (reference sequence). The CDR3 extends over 14 amino acids.

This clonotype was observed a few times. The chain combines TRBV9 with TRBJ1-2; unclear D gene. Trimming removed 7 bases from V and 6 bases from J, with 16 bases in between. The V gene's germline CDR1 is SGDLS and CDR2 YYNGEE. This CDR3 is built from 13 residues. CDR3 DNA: TGTGCCAGCGTTACGAGTGGGCACAATGGCTACACCTTC. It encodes CASVTSGHNGYTF.

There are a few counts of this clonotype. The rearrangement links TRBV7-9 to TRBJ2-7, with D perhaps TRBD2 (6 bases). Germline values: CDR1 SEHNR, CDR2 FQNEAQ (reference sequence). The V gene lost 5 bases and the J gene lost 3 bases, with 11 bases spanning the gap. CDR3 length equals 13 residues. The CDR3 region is CASSGGLLYEQYF. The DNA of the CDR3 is TGTGCCAGCAGCGGCGGACTACTCTACGAGCAGTACTTC.

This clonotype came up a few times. The CDR3 is CASRPPSSGDTDTQYF. The CDR3 nucleotides read TGTGCCAGCAGGCCCCCATCTAGCGGGGACACAGATACGCAGTATTTT. The chain recombines TRBV9 with TRBJ2-3; 9 positions agree with TRBD2. This CDR3 has 16 amino acids. Germline V gene sequence: CDR1 SGDLS, CDR2 YYNGEE. J was trimmed by 2 bases and V by 5 bases; bases with no gene match: 9.

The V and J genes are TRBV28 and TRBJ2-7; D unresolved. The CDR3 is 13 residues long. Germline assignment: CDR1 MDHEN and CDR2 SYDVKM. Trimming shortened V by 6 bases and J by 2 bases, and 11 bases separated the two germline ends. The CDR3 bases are TGTGCCAGCAGCCTGCCGATTGCCTACGAGCAGTACTTC. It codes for CASSLPIAYEQYF.

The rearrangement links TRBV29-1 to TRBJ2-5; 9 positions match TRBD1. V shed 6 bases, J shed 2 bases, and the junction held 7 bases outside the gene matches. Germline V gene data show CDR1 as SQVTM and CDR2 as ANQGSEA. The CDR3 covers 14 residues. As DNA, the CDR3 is TGCAGCGTCGCCATCGGGACAGGGCAAGAGACCCAGTACTTC. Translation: CSVAIGTGQETQYF.

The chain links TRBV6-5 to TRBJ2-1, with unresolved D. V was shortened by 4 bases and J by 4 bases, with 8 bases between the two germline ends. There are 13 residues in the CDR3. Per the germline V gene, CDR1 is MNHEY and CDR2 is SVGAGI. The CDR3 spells CASSSPGYNEQFF. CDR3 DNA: TGTGCCAGCAGTTCTCCAGGATACAATGAGCAGTTCTTC.

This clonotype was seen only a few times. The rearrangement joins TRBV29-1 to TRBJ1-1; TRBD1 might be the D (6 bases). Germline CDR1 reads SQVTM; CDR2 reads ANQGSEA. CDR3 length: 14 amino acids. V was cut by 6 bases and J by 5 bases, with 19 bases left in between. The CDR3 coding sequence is TGCAGCGTGTCTCGGGACACCGCGGGAACTGAAGCTTTCTTT. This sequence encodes CSVSRDTAGTEAFF. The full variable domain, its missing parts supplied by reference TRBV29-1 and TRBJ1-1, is SAVISQKPSRDICQRGTSLTIQCQVDSQVTMMFWYRQQPGQSLTLIATANQGSEATYESGFVIDKFPISRPNLTFSTLTVSNMSPEDSSIYLCSVSRDTAGTEAFFGQGTRLTVV.

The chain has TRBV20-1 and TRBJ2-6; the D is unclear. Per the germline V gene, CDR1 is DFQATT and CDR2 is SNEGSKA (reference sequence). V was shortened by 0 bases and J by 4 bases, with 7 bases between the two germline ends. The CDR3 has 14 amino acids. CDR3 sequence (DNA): TGCAGTGCTAGAGATAAAGAGGGGGCCAACGTCCTGACTTTC. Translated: CSARDKEGANVLTF.

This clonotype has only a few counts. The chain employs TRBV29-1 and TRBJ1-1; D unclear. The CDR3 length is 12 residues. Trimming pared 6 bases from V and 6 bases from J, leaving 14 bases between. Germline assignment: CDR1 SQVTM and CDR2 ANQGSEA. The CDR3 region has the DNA TGCAGCGTGGTCTCAGAGGTACCTGAAGCTTTCTTT. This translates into CSVVSEVPEAFF. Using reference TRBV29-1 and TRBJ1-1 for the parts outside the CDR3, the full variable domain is SAVISQKPSRDICQRGTSLTIQCQVDSQVTMMFWYRQQPGQSLTLIATANQGSEATYESGFVIDKFPISRPNLTFSTLTVSNMSPEDSSIYLCSVVSEVPEAFFGQGTRLTVV.

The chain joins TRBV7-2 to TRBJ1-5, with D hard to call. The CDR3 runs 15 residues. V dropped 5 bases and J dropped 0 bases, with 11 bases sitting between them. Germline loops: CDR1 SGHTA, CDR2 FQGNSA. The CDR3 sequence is CASSDSVYSNQPQHF. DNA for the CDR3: TGTGCCAGCAGCGATAGTGTGTATAGCAATCAGCCCCAGCATTTT.

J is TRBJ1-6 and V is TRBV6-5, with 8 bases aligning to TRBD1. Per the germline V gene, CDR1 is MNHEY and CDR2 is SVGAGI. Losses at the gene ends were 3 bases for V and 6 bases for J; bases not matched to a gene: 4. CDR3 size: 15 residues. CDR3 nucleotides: TGTGCCAGCAGTTATGAGACAGGGGTTAATTCACCCCTCCACTTT. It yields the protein CASSYETGVNSPLHF.

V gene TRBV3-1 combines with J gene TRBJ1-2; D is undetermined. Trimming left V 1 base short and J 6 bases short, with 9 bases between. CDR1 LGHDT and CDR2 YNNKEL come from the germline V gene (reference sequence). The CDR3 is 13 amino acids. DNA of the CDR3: TGTGCCAGCAGCCAAGGGCGGGGTGATGGCTACACCTTC. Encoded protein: CASSQGRGDGYTF.

In DNA form, the CDR3 reads TGCGCCAGCAGCCAAGATCAGGCGACAGAAGCTTTCTTT. Its translation is CASSQDQATEAFF. The chain employs TRBV4-1 and TRBJ1-1, with D hard to call. Per the germline V gene, CDR1 is MGHRA and CDR2 is YSYEKL. This CDR3 has 13 amino acids. V was cut by 0 bases and J by 8 bases, with 10 bases left in between.

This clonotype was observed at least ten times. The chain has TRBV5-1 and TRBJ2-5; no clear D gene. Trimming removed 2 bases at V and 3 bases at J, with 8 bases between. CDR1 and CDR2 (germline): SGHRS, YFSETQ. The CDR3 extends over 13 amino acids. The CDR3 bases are TGCGCCAGCAGCTTCAATCCGGAAGAGACCCAGTACTTC. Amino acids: CASSFNPEETQYF.